The 25 T cell receptor beta chains in this list originate from one sample, sequenced in a study of cytomegalovirus exposure and HLA in healthy donors. Use of 60 Vbeta and 13 Jbeta primers characterized the PCR. Clones were sequenced by immunoSEQ multiplex PCR, and TCRdb holds only the in-frame ones, with some missing. The sample lists roughly 290,000 clones; roughly 90% were seen once. Sequenced sample: PBMCs. The receptor source for this set is a woman between 18 and 29 years old in good health and CMV-seronegative.

This chain connects TRBV5-4 to TRBJ1-1; TRBD1 agrees at 8 bases. This CDR3 has 15 residues. V lost 4 bases to trimming and J lost 5 bases; unmatched junction nucleotides: 10. CDR1 is SGHNT, CDR2 YYREEE, per germline (reference sequence). CDR3 DNA: TGTGCCAGCAGCCCGAAGACAGGGGTCGGTACTGAAGCTTTCTTT. It is translated as CASSPKTGVGTEAFF.

This chain joins TRBV7-3 and TRBJ2-1; 9 bases are a match to TRBD1. Germline trimming cut 5 bases from V and 9 bases from J; bases unmatched to any gene: 8. Germline lookup yields CDR1 SGHTA and CDR2 FQGTGA. The CDR3 runs to 14 residues. The CDR3 loop reads CASSREQGAVEQFF. CDR3 nucleotides: TGTGCCAGCAGCCGAGAACAGGGGGCCGTTGAGCAGTTCTTC.

V and J are TRBV2 and TRBJ2-7; tentative D call: TRBD2 (6 bases). Germline lookup yields CDR1 SNHLY and CDR2 FYNNEI. V shed 5 bases and J shed 0 bases, with 14 bases lying between them. The CDR3 is 15 residues long. The DNA for the CDR3 is TGTGCCAGCAGTAGGGACTTGCTGATCTCCTACGAGCAGTACTTC. Its protein is CASSRDLLISYEQYF. Full variable domain (rest looked up from reference TRBV2 and TRBJ2-7): EPEVTQTPSHQVTQMGQEVILRCVPISNHLYFYWYRQILGQKVEFLVSFYNNEISEKSEIFDDQFSVERPDGSNFTLKIRSTKLEDSAMYFCASSRDLLISYEQYFGPGTRLTVT.

The CDR3 nucleotides read TGTGCCAGCAGCGTAGCCGGGCGGGGGGTACAAGAGACCCAGTACTTC. It translates to CASSVAGRGVQETQYF. This chain joins TRBV9 and TRBJ2-5; 8 nucleotides agree with TRBD2. The junction had 6 bases not matched to a gene; V was cut back by 0 bases and J by 2 bases. CDR3 length: 16 residues. Germline values: CDR1 SGDLS, CDR2 YYNGEE.

The rearrangement joins TRBV5-1 to TRBJ2-7, with 8 bases that match TRBD2. J lost 2 bases, V lost 3 bases, and 10 bases had no gene match. Germline V lookup: CDR1 SGHRS, CDR2 YFSETQ. The CDR3 loop spans 16 amino acids. CDR3 nucleotides: TGCGCCAGCAGCTCGACAAGCGGGGGACCGCCCTACGAGCAGTACTTC. Its protein is CASSSTSGGPPYEQYF.

A note on this clone: At the DNA level, this CDR3 is encoded by other sequences in the same sample as well. V gene TRBV6-6 combines with J gene TRBJ2-3; D possibly corresponds to TRBD2 (5 bases). V was shortened by 2 bases and J by 3 bases, with 6 bases between the two germline ends. The CDR3 has 13 amino acids. Germline V CDR1 and CDR2: MNHNY, SVGAGI (reference sequence). The chain's CDR3 is CASSYPGTDTQYF. The CDR3 DNA reads as TGTGCCAGCAGTTACCCGGGGACAGATACGCAGTATTTT.

The rearrangement joins TRBV6-5 to TRBJ2-7; D gene ambiguous. CDR3 length equals 13 residues. V was cut by 2 bases and J by 0 bases, with 5 bases left in between. Germline assignment: CDR1 MNHEY and CDR2 SVGAGI. CDR3 DNA sequence: TGTGCCAGCAGTTACAGGAGCTCCTACGAGCAGTACTTC. As protein: CASSYRSSYEQYF.

This clone was seen just once. The chain couples TRBV19 to TRBJ1-2, with a tentative D call TRBD1 (5 bases). The CDR3 has 15 residues. Trimming took 3 bases from V and 4 from J, leaving 15 bases between them. Germline V CDR1 and CDR2: LNHDA, SQIVND (reference sequence). This CDR3 reads CASSITVGGGYGYTF. The CDR3 region has the DNA TGTGCCAGTAGTATTACGGTCGGGGGAGGCTATGGCTACACCTTC.

This chain joins TRBV14 and TRBJ2-5; no firm D call. Per the germline V gene, CDR1 is SGHDN and CDR2 is FVKESK. Trimming removed 4 bases from V and 1 base from J, with 7 bases in between. There are 13 residues in the CDR3. In DNA, the CDR3 is TGTGCCAGCAGCCCCAGTTTCCAAGAGACCCAGTACTTC. Encoded protein: CASSPSFQETQYF.

J is TRBJ1-2 and V is TRBV6-5; D is possibly TRBD1 (6 bases). Germline V gene data show CDR1 as MNHEY and CDR2 as SVGAGI. V dropped 6 bases and J dropped 1 base, with 9 bases sitting between them. The CDR3 is 13 amino acids. The CDR3 reads CASRMDSNYGYTF. In nucleotides, the CDR3 is TGTGCCAGCAGGATGGACAGTAACTATGGCTACACCTTC.

The chain's CDR3 is CASSLRDRGEQYF. The CDR3 bases are TGTGCCAGCAGCTTACGGGACAGGGGAGAGCAGTACTTC. The V gene is TRBV5-6, the J gene TRBJ2-7; 10 positions match TRBD1. Per the germline V gene, CDR1 is SGHDT and CDR2 is YYEEEE. The ends lost 2 bases at V and 7 bases at J; junction bases unmatched: 3. This CDR3 has 13 amino acids.

The chain combines TRBV6-5 with TRBJ2-2, with 15 bases that match TRBD2. Germline V gene sequence: CDR1 MNHEY, CDR2 SVGAGI. The CDR3 totals 16 residues. V lost 4 bases and J lost 4; bases outside the gene matches: 1. As DNA, the CDR3 is TGTGCCAGCAGTTGGGGACTAGCGGGGGGCACCGGGGAGCTGTTTTTT. Its translation is CASSWGLAGGTGELFF.

Only one count was recorded for this clone. The chain couples TRBV5-6 to TRBJ2-7, with 9 bases matching TRBD1. The V gene's germline CDR1 is SGHDT and CDR2 YYEEEE. J was trimmed by 4 bases and V by 4 bases; bases with no gene match: 3. The CDR3 spans 13 residues. CDR3 DNA sequence: TGTGCCAGCAGCGCCGGGACAGGGTACGAGCAGTACTTC. Translated, it gives CASSAGTGYEQYF.

The chain employs TRBV14 and TRBJ2-5; 10 nucleotides align to TRBD2. Germline CDR1 is SGHDN and CDR2 is FVKESK. This CDR3 spans 15 amino acids. The J segment lost 1 base and the V segment lost 6 bases, leaving 5 bases of the junction unmatched. Written as DNA, the CDR3 is TGTGCCAGCAGAGATAGCGGGGGGAGCCAAGAGACCCAGTACTTC. This encodes CASRDSGGSQETQYF.

CDR3 protein: CASSSRTSTDTQYF. The DNA of the CDR3 is TGTGCCAGCAGCTCGCGCACCAGCACAGATACGCAGTATTTT. V and J are TRBV7-9 and TRBJ2-3, with D unresolved. Germline-derived CDR1 and CDR2 are SEHNR and FQNEAQ (reference sequence). V lost 4 bases and J lost 0, with 8 bases in between. The CDR3 is made up of 14 amino acids.

The V call is TRBV4-2, the J call TRBJ1-2; D unresolved. V lost 3 bases and J 0 bases, leaving 23 bases between the germline ends. Germline V lookup: CDR1 LGHNA, CDR2 YNFKEQ. The CDR3 extends over 19 amino acids. CDR3 in DNA: TGTGCCAGCAGCCACCTGATTAGGAGGTCGTTGGAGACTAACTATGGCTACACCTTC. Protein sequence: CASSHLIRRSLETNYGYTF.

The chain combines TRBV6-1 with TRBJ1-2; no reliable D call. This CDR3 is built from 14 residues. The V end lost 2 bases, the J end lost 4 bases, and 11 bases lay between the germline ends. CDR1 MNHNS and CDR2 SASEGT come from the germline V gene. This CDR3 reads CASSESPEFYGYTF. Here the CDR3 DNA reads TGTGCCAGCAGTGAATCCCCTGAGTTCTATGGCTACACCTTC.

This chain connects TRBV7-3 to TRBJ1-4; the match to TRBD1 covers 9 bases. This CDR3 is 17 amino acids long. Per germline, CDR1 SGHTA and CDR2 FQGTGA. Trimming cost V 1 base and J 6 bases; bases outside gene matches: 9. The CDR3 region has the DNA TGTGCCAGCAGCTTAAACCCGATTAGACAGGGGGATGAAAAACTGTTTTTT. This sequence encodes CASSLNPIRQGDEKLFF.

The rearrangement joins TRBV5-1 to TRBJ1-1, with D tentatively TRBD1 (6 bases). The CDR3 totals 14 residues. In germline, CDR1 is SGHRS, CDR2 YFSETQ. The V gene lost 1 base and the J gene lost 1 base, with 8 bases spanning the gap. CDR3 sequence reads: CASSLSRGNTEAFF. CDR3 nucleotide sequence: TGCGCCAGCAGCTTGTCCAGGGGGAACACTGAAGCTTTCTTT.

CDR3 sequence (DNA): TGTGCCTGGAGTACCTGGGCGCCTGACTCTGGAAACACCATATATTTT. Encoded protein: CAWSTWAPDSGNTIYF. The V gene is TRBV30, the J gene TRBJ1-3; D is undetermined. The V end was cut by 2 bases, the J end by 0 bases, with 14 bases between. From germline, CDR1 is GTSNPN and CDR2 SVGIG (reference sequence). This CDR3 region has 16 residues.

The rearrangement uses TRBV6-5 and TRBJ2-2; TRBD2 is a possible D gene (5 bases). Germline V gene data show CDR1 as MNHEY and CDR2 as SVGAGI. Deletions cut 6 bases from V and 4 bases from J, with 15 bases between. The CDR3 loop spans 15 amino acids. The DNA of the CDR3 is TGTGCCAGCAGGGCTACGAGGGTCGTCACCGGGGAGCTGTTTTTT. It translates to CASRATRVVTGELFF.

This chain links TRBV27 with TRBJ2-3; 8 bases match TRBD1. Germline CDR1 is MNHEY and CDR2 is SMNVEV (reference sequence). V shed 4 bases and J 5 bases; nucleotides not matched to a gene: 14. The CDR3 length is 17 residues. In DNA, the CDR3 is TGTGCCAGCAGTTCAATAGAAAATCCAGGGGGCAGAGATACGCAGTATTTT. Translating gives CASSSIENPGGRDTQYF.

The rearrangement uses TRBV7-9 and TRBJ2-1, with D possibly TRBD2 on 5 matching bases. The CDR3 spans 13 residues. Germline V CDR1 and CDR2: SEHNR, FQNEAQ (reference sequence). With 1 base removed from V and 9 bases from J, the gap between germline ends came to 10 bases. The CDR3 DNA sequence: TGTGCCAGCAGCTTAGTACTAGACGGTGAGCAGTTCTTC. This encodes CASSLVLDGEQFF.

The rearrangement uses TRBV19 and TRBJ1-1; 8 bases fit TRBD1. CDR1 and CDR2 from the germline V gene are LNHDA and SQIVND (reference sequence). The V and J ends lost 5 bases and 0 bases, in that order; junction bases with no gene match: 5. This CDR3 spans 15 amino acids. CDR3 DNA sequence: TGTGCCAGTAGTTCCCGGGACAGGCTGAACACTGAAGCTTTCTTT. Encoded protein: CASSSRDRLNTEAFF.

CDR3: CASSLGAGGNTEAFF. CDR3 nucleotide sequence: TGTGCCAGCAGCTTGGGGGCGGGGGGGAACACTGAAGCTTTCTTT. The chain combines TRBV11-2 with TRBJ1-1, with a tentative D call TRBD1 (6 bases). The CDR3 covers 15 residues. With 3 bases removed from V and 1 base from J, the gap between germline ends came to 12 bases. Germline V lookup: CDR1 SGHAT, CDR2 FQNNGV.